The next 20 T cell receptor beta chains were all read from a single sample in a study of fetal regulatory T cell absence and autoimmunity. The table came from immunoSEQ multiplex PCR; TCRdb's copy has only in-frame clones and leaves some out. The sample includes 45,000 to 50,000 clones, roughly 80% seen only once; the top ten take 0.35% to 0.5%. The sequenced sample was cord blood. The receptors come from a newborn boy with IPEX syndrome.

The V gene is TRBV6-5, the J gene TRBJ2-5; D uncertain. Germline V CDR1 and CDR2: MNHEY, SVGAGI. The CDR3 contains 13 residues. V lost 2 bases, J lost 5 bases, and 9 bases lay in between. CDR3 protein: CASSYDGWETQYF. The CDR3, as DNA: TGTGCCAGCAGTTACGATGGTTGGGAGACCCAGTACTTC.

The genes are TRBV5-4 and TRBJ2-1, with 14 bases lining up with TRBD2. V was pared by 4 bases and J by 3 bases, with 3 bases of the junction left unmatched. Germline lookup yields CDR1 SGHNT and CDR2 YYREEE (reference sequence). The CDR3 consists of 16 residues. The CDR3 here is CASSPGLAGGYNEQFF. The CDR3 DNA reads TGTGCCAGCAGCCCCGGACTAGCGGGGGGCTACAATGAGCAGTTCTTC.

The chain is built from TRBV4-1 and TRBJ2-1; 13 nucleotides agree with TRBD2. Germline V gene lookup returns CDR1 MGHRA and CDR2 YSYEKL. The junction had 5 bases not matched to a gene; V was cut back by 1 base and J by 2 bases. The CDR3 length is 18 residues. CDR3 sequence reads: CASSQGLAGGFPYNEQFF. The CDR3 bases are TGCGCCAGCAGCCAAGGACTAGCGGGAGGATTCCCCTACAATGAGCAGTTCTTC.

The chain couples TRBV30 to TRBJ2-3, with D unclear. The germline V gene encodes CDR1 GTSNPN and CDR2 SVGIG (reference sequence). There are 12 residues in the CDR3. Trimming left V 2 bases short and J 6 bases short, with 9 bases between. DNA for the CDR3: TGTGCCTGGAGTCCTAGACCGGATACGCAGTATTTT. It yields the protein CAWSPRPDTQYF.

The chain carries TRBV5-1 and TRBJ2-1, with 12 bases that match TRBD2. Trimming took 2 bases from V and 3 from J; bases not matched to a gene: 9. The CDR3 extends over 18 amino acids. The germline CDR1 and CDR2 sequences are SGHRS and YFSETQ. CDR3 sequence reads: CASSLQGGLAGDYNEQFF. The CDR3 region has the DNA TGCGCCAGCAGCTTACAAGGGGGACTAGCGGGCGACTACAATGAGCAGTTCTTC.

The rearrangement uses TRBV13 and TRBJ2-7; 11 bases match TRBD1. The CDR3 runs 15 residues. With V trimmed by 3 bases and J by 0 bases, 1 base remained unmatched. CDR1 is PRHDT, CDR2 FYEKMQ, per germline (reference sequence). CDR3 DNA: TGTGCCAGCAGCTTCGGGACAGGGGGCTCCTACGAGCAGTACTTC. Amino acid sequence: CASSFGTGGSYEQYF.

This clone appeared a few times. J is TRBJ2-7 and V is TRBV5-1, with TRBD1 identical over 10 bases. V was clipped by 4 bases and J by 6 bases; unmatched bases: 10. CDR1 and CDR2 (germline): SGHRS, YFSETQ. The CDR3 is 15 residues long. The CDR3 nucleotides are TGCGCCAGCAGCGTGGTACCCGGGACAGGGGCCGAGCAGTACTTC. This translates into CASSVVPGTGAEQYF. The whole variable domain, remainder taken from reference TRBV5-1 and TRBJ2-7, is KAGVTQTPRYLIKTRGQQVTLSCSPISGHRSVSWYQQTPGQGLQFLFEYFSETQRNKGNFPGRFSGRQFSNSRSEMNVSTLELGDSALYLCASSVVPGTGAEQYFGPGTRLTVT.

The chain is built from TRBV7-2 and TRBJ2-3; D perhaps matches TRBD2 (7 bases). The CDR3 is made up of 16 amino acids. The germline V and J ends were trimmed by 1 base and 0 bases, with 11 bases remaining between them. Germline V gene lookup returns CDR1 SGHTA and CDR2 FQGNSA. Here the CDR3 DNA reads TGTGCCAGCAGCTTAGTTGGGGGGGCGAGCACAGATACGCAGTATTTT. Amino acid sequence: CASSLVGGASTDTQYF.

V is TRBV29-1 and J is TRBJ2-3; D might be TRBD1 (5 bases). The V end lost 1 base, the J end lost 2 bases, and 7 bases lay between the germline ends. Per germline, CDR1 SQVTM and CDR2 ANQGSEA. The CDR3 consists of 13 residues. Written as DNA, the CDR3 is TGCAGCGTTGAAGGACAGCTCACAGATACGCAGTATTTT. It codes for CSVEGQLTDTQYF.

This clone came up once. The chain recombines TRBV11-2 with TRBJ1-1; D unclear. The CDR3 contains 14 residues. Trimming removed 6 bases from V and 0 bases from J, with 11 bases in between. The V gene's germline CDR1 is SGHAT and CDR2 FQNNGV. In DNA, the CDR3 is TGTGCCAGCAGTCCTATCGTACTGAACACTGAAGCTTTCTTT. Translating gives CASSPIVLNTEAFF.

The V gene is TRBV30, the J gene TRBJ2-2; 16 bases match TRBD2. Per germline, CDR1 GTSNPN and CDR2 SVGIG (reference sequence). The trim removed 4 bases at V and 6 bases at J, leaving 2 bases unmatched. The CDR3 runs to 15 residues. CDR3 in amino acids: CAWTGTSGRAGELFF. In DNA, the CDR3 is TGTGCCTGGACCGGGACTAGCGGGAGGGCCGGGGAGCTGTTTTTT.

This clone was seen only once. The rearrangement uses TRBV9 and TRBJ1-2, with a possible D match to TRBD1 (5 bases). CDR1 SGDLS and CDR2 YYNGEE come from the germline V gene. CDR3 length: 14 amino acids. V lost 0 bases, J lost 4 bases, and 10 bases lay in between. CDR3 nucleotides: TGTGCCAGCAGCGTAGAGGGGCGGGCCTATGGCTACACCTTC. The encoded protein is CASSVEGRAYGYTF.

This chain connects TRBV19 to TRBJ2-7; TRBD1 matches at 12 bases. The germline gives CDR1 LNHDA, CDR2 SQIVND (reference sequence). The CDR3 loop spans 15 amino acids. V gave up 5 bases and J gave up 4 bases; unmatched junction bases: 6. CDR3 DNA: TGTGCCAGTAGTGCCGGGACAGGGGGCGCGTACGAGCAGTACTTC. It is translated as CASSAGTGGAYEQYF.

This clone was counted once. The V gene is TRBV25-1, the J gene TRBJ2-3, with TRBD2 matching over 8 bases. The CDR3 sequence is 17 residues long. CDR1 MGHDK and CDR2 SYGVNS come from the germline V gene. V lost 3 bases to trimming and J lost 4 bases; unmatched junction nucleotides: 12. CDR3 residues: CASSDKGSGRGADTQYF. CDR3 in DNA: TGTGCCAGCAGTGATAAAGGGAGCGGGAGAGGCGCAGATACGCAGTATTTT. Full variable domain (missing parts from reference TRBV25-1 and TRBJ2-3): EADIYQTPRYLVIGTGKKITLECSQTMGHDKMYWYQQDPGMELHLIHYSYGVNSTEKGDLSSESTVSRIRTEHFPLTLESARPSHTSQYLCASSDKGSGRGADTQYFGPGTRLTVL.

V and J are TRBV5-4 and TRBJ2-3, with D possibly being TRBD2 (6 bases). Germline V gene data show CDR1 as SGHNT and CDR2 as YYREEE (reference sequence). V gave up 5 bases and J gave up 0 bases, with 7 bases separating them. CDR3 size: 13 residues. This CDR3 is CASRGGSTDTQYF. CDR3 sequence (DNA): TGTGCCAGCAGGGGGGGTAGCACAGATACGCAGTATTTT.

The chain links TRBV6-5 to TRBJ2-1; 11 nucleotides line up with TRBD2. V lost 3 bases and J lost 6; bases outside the gene matches: 4. Germline V gene sequence: CDR1 MNHEY, CDR2 SVGAGI. The CDR3 is 15 residues long. CDR3 sequence: CASSYLAGGANEQFF. CDR3 DNA: TGTGCCAGCAGTTATTTAGCGGGAGGGGCCAATGAGCAGTTCTTC.

The gene calls are TRBV6-4 and TRBJ2-5; D gene uncertain. The CDR3 covers 10 residues. Trimming left V 8 bases short and J 9 bases short, with 10 bases between. CDR1 MRHNA and CDR2 SNTAGT come from the germline V gene. The CDR3 loop is CASQGLAQYF. The CDR3 DNA reads TGTGCCAGCCAAGGTTTAGCCCAGTACTTC.

The gene calls are TRBV7-2 and TRBJ1-1; 7 nucleotides line up with TRBD1. Germline V CDR1 and CDR2: SGHTA, FQGNSA. Trimming at V came to 4 bases and at J to 5 bases, leaving 4 bases not matched to a gene. The CDR3 runs to 13 residues. The CDR3 is CASSSPGGTEAFF. The CDR3 bases are TGTGCCAGCAGCTCGCCAGGGGGGACTGAAGCTTTCTTT.

The chain employs TRBV11-2 and TRBJ1-1, with 7 bases matching TRBD1. This CDR3 has 17 amino acids. V lost 2 bases and J lost 0; bases outside the gene matches: 9. Per germline, CDR1 SGHAT and CDR2 FQNNGV. CDR3 amino acids: CASSLLGQLAMNTEAFF. CDR3 coding DNA: TGTGCCAGCAGCTTACTGGGACAGCTGGCGATGAACACTGAAGCTTTCTTT.

This clone was recorded once. The rearrangement links TRBV30 to TRBJ2-5; TRBD2 matches at 7 bases. Germline V gene lookup returns CDR1 GTSNPN and CDR2 SVGIG (reference sequence). V lost 3 bases to trimming and J lost 7 bases; unmatched junction nucleotides: 8. This CDR3 has 13 residues. In DNA, the CDR3 is TGTGCCTGGAGCCCCGGGACTACAGGGACCCAGTACTTC. This gives the protein CAWSPGTTGTQYF.